This T cell receptor beta chain was captured by sequencing in a study of regulatory T cells in long-lasting Graves disease. Whole-study results and caveats: Among persistent patients, a larger number of public clonotypes were shared (roughly 2,700) than among newly diagnosed patients (under 1,000).

The V gene's germline CDR1 is LGHDT and CDR2 YNNKEL (reference sequence). The V gene lost 0 bases and the J gene lost 6 bases, with 15 bases spanning the gap. The CDR3 consists of 15 residues. The TCR beta library used iRepertoire HTBI primers with Arm-PCR amplification of CDR3. In TCRdb, the multiplex PCR reads were re-called with MiXCR into one record per CDR3 protein. The sample lists about 440,000 distinct CDR3 sequences; under 15% were seen once. Time point: newly diagnosed GD, antithyroid drugs for less than 3 months. Extracted PBMC RNA gave rise to the TCR library. Ten or more counts support this clonotype. Its cognate antigen is unknown. The sample was also linked to a second study, of T cells in Graves' hyperthyroidism and ophthalmopathy. This second study says: Graves' hyperthyroidism qualified as stable when ophthalmopathy did not progress within 18 months. Hyperthyroidism, newly diagnosed and lasting under 2 months, affected patients aged 18 to 65. Ophthalmopathy was model-predicted a median around 6.1 months pre-onset.

The chain has TRBV3-1 and TRBJ2-7, with D perhaps matching TRBD2 (6 bases). The TCR was taken from a woman aged 25 to 39 with Graves disease. The specimen was peripheral blood mononuclear cells (PBMCs), collected at new diagnosis, from a patient treated with antithyroid drugs. The CDR3 here is CASSQDGGIDSEQYF. CDR3 nucleotides: TGTGCCAGCAGCCAAGACGGCGGGATAGACTCCGAGCAGTACTTC.